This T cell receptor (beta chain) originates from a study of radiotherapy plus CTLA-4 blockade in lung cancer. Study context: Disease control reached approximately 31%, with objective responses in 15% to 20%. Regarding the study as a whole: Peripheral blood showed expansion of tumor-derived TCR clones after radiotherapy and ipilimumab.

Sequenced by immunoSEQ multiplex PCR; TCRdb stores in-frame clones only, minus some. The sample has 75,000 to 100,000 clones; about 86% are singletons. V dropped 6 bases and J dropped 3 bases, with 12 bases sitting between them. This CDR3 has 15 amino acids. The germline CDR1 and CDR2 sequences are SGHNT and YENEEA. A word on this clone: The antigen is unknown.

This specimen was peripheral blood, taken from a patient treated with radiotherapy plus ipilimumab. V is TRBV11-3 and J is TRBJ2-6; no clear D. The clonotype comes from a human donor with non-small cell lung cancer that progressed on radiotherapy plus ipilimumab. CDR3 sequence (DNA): TGTGCCAGCAGTTATGTCGGGTTTGGGGCCAACGTCCTGACTTTC. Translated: CASSYVGFGANVLTF.